A single sample gave rise to the 3 T cell receptor beta chains below, sequenced in a study of cytomegalovirus exposure and HLA in healthy donors. Primers for the PCR totalled 60 Vbeta and 13 Jbeta. The repertoire was sequenced with immunoSEQ multiplex PCR; TCRdb's copy has only in-frame clones and lacks some. Among around 170,000 clones listed, roughly 80% were seen once. Material for sequencing was PBMCs. These receptors came from a man in his fifties or sixties in good health and CMV-seronegative.

The rearrangement uses TRBV18 and TRBJ1-5; 7 bases align to TRBD1. J was trimmed by 0 bases and V by 3 bases; bases with no gene match: 2. Germline V gene data show CDR1 as KGHSH and CDR2 as LQKENI. The CDR3 is 15 amino acids. The CDR3 DNA follows: TGTGCCAGCTCACCGGGGACAGCTAGCAATCAGCCCCAGCATTTT. Protein: CASSPGTASNQPQHF.

V gene TRBV30 combines with J gene TRBJ2-5, with D maybe TRBD1 (6 bases). The V end lost 7 bases, the J end lost 2 bases, and 11 bases lay between the germline ends. The CDR3 sequence is 12 residues long. Germline CDR1 and CDR2: GTSNPN and SVGIG (reference sequence). The CDR3 loop reads CAYGTSQETQYF. The CDR3 nucleotides are TGTGCCTACGGGACATCACAAGAGACCCAGTACTTC.

This clone was seen just once. One end of the junction fails to match germline, which may point to a read error. The V call is TRBV7-9, the J call TRBJ1-1; D gene uncertain. Germline CDR1 is SEHNR and CDR2 is FQNEAQ (reference sequence). This CDR3 spans 12 amino acids. The CDR3 region is CSSTKSDTEAFF. The CDR3 nucleotides are TGTTCCAGCACCAAGAGTGACACTGAAGCTTTCTTT.